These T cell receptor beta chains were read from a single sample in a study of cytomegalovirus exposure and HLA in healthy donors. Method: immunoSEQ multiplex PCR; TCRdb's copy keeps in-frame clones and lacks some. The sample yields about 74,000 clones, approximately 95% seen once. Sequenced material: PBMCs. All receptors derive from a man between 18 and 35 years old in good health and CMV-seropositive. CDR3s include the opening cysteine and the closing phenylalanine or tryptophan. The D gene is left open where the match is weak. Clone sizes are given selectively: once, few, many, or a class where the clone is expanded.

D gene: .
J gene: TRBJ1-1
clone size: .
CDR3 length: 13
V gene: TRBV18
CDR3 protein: CASSPAGDTEAFF
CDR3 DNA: TGTGCCAGCTCACCAGCAGGGGACACTGAAGCTTTCTTT

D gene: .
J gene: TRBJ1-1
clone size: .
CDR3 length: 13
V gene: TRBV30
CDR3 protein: CAWSLGARTEAFF
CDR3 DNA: TGTGCCTGGAGTTTGGGGGCGCGAACTGAAGCTTTCTTT

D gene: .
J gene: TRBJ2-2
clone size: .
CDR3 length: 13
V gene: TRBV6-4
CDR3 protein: CASSENFSGELFF
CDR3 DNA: TGTGCCAGCAGTGAAAACTTTTCCGGGGAGCTGTTTTTT

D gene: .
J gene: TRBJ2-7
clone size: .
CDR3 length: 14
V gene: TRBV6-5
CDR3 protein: CASSYLASFNEQYF
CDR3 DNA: TGTGCCAGCAGTTACTTGGCCTCATTCAACGAGCAGTACTTC

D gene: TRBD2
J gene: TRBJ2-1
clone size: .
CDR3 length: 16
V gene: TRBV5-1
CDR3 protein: CASSLAGTSKVTEQFF
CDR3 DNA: TGCGCCAGCAGCTTGGCCGGGACTAGTAAAGTCACTGAGCAGTTCTTC

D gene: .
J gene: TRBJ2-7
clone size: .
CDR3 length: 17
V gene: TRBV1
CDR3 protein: CTSSQAPLRTSSYEQYF
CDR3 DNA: TGCACCAGCAGCCAAGCCCCCCTGAGGACTAGCTCCTACGAGCAGTACTTC

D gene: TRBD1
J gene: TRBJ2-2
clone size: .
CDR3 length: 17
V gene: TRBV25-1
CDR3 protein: CASSEYGGQGRFGELFF
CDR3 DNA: TGTGCCAGCAGTGAATATGGAGGACAGGGACGATTCGGGGAGCTGTTTTTT

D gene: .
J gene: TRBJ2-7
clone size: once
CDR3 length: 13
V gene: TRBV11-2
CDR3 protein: CASSPTDSYEQYF
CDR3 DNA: TGTGCCAGCAGCCCGACAGACTCCTACGAGCAGTACTTC

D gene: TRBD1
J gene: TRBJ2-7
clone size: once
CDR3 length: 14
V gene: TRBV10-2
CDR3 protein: CASRTGTGAYEQYF
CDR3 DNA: TGCGCCAGCAGGACCGGGACAGGGGCCTACGAGCAGTACTTC

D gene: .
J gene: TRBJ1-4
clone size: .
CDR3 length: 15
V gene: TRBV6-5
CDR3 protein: CASSGYSTTNEKLFF
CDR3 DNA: TGTGCCAGCAGTGGATACAGTACAACTAATGAAAAACTGTTTTTT

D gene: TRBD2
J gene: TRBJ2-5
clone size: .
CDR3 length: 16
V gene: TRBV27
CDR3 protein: CASSLSNTSGSETQYF
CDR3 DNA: TGTGCCAGCAGTTTATCGAACACTAGCGGGAGTGAGACCCAGTACTTC

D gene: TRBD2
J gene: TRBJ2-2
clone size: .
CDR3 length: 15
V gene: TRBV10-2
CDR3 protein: CASKPSGIFTGELFF
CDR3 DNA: TGCGCCAGCAAGCCTAGCGGGATTTTCACCGGGGAGCTGTTTTTT

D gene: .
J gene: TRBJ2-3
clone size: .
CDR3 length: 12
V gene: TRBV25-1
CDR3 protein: CASSELVGTQYF
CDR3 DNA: TGTGCCAGCAGTGAGCTAGTCGGTACGCAGTATTTT

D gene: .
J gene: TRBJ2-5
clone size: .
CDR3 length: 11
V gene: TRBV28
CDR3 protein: CATRRGETQYF
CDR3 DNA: TGTGCCACCCGTAGGGGAGAGACCCAGTACTTC

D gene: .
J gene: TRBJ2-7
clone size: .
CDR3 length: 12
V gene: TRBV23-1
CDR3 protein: CGGVEDRNEQYF
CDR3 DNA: TGCGGGGGGGTCGAAGACCGGAACGAGCAGTACTTC

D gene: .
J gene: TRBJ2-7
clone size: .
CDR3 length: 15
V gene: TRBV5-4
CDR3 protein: CASSSRIAASYEQYF
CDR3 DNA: TGTGCCAGCAGCTCCCGTATAGCGGCTTCCTACGAGCAGTACTTC

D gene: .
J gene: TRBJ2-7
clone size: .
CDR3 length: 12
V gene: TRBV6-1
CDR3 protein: CASRAGSYEQYF
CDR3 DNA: TGTGCCAGCAGGGCAGGATCCTACGAGCAGTACTTC

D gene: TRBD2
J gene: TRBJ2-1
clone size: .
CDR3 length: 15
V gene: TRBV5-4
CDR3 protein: CATRTSGRAYNEQFF
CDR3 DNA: TGTGCCACCCGGACTAGCGGGAGGGCCTACAATGAGCAGTTCTTC

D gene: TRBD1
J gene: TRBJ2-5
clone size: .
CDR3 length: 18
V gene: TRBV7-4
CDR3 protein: CASSSHPGTGVSEETQYF
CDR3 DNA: TGTGCCAGCAGTTCTCACCCGGGGACAGGGGTTTCGGAAGAGACCCAGTACTTC

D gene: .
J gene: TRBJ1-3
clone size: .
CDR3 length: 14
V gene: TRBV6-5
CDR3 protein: CASTQRGSGNTIYF
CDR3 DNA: TGTGCCAGCACCCAGAGGGGGTCCGGAAACACCATATATTTT

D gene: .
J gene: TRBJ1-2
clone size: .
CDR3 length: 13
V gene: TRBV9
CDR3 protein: CASRDIGLYGYTF
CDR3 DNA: TGTGCCAGCAGAGACATAGGCCTATATGGCTACACCTTC

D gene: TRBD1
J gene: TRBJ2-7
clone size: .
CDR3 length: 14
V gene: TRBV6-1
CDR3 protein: CASTTGQGAYEQYF
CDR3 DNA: TGTGCCAGCACCACTGGACAGGGCGCCTACGAGCAGTACTTC

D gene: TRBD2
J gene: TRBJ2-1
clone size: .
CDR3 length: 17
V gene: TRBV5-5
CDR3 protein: CASSLGLAGESYNEQFF
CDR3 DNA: TGTGCCAGCAGCTTGGGACTAGCGGGGGAGTCCTACAATGAGCAGTTCTTC

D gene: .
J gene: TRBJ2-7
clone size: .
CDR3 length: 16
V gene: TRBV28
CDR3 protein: CASSGGDLQPSYEQYF
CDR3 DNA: TGTGCCAGCAGTGGAGGTGACCTTCAGCCTTCCTACGAGCAGTACTTC

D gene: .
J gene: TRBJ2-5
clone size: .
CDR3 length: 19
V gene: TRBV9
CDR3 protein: CASSVTTGGPTPLRETQYF
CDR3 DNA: TGTGCCAGCAGCGTAACGACCGGGGGACCGACCCCTCTGAGGGAGACCCAGTACTTC

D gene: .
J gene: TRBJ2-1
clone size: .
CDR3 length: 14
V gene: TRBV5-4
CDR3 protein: CASSLETDYNEQFF
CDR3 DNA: TGTGCCAGCAGCTTGGAGACAGACTACAATGAGCAGTTCTTC

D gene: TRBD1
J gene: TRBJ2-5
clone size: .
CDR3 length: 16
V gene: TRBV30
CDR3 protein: CAWSVGQGQWEETQYF
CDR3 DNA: TGTGCCTGGAGCGTCGGGCAGGGACAGTGGGAAGAGACCCAGTACTTC

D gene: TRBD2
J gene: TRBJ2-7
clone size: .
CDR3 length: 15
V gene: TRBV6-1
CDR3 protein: CASSEGTSGSYEQYF
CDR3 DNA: TGTGCCAGCAGTGAAGGGACTAGCGGATCCTACGAGCAGTACTTC

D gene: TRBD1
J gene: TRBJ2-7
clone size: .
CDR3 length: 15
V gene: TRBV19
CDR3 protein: CASSLPGQGTYEQYF
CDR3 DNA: TGTGCCAGTAGTCTCCCGGGACAGGGGACCTACGAGCAGTACTTC

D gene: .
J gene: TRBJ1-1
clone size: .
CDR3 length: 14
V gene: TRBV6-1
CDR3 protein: CASSESPEYTEAFF
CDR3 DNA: TGTGCCAGCAGTGAATCCCCGGAGTACACTGAAGCTTTCTTT

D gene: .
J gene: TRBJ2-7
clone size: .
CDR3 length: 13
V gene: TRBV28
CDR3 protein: CASSLAGLYEQYF
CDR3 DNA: TGTGCCAGCAGTTTGGCGGGACTGTACGAGCAGTACTTC

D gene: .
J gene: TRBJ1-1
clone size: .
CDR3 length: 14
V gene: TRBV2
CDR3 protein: CASSLSGRAAEAFF
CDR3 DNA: TGTGCCAGCAGTCTCTCGGGGAGGGCGGCTGAAGCTTTCTTT